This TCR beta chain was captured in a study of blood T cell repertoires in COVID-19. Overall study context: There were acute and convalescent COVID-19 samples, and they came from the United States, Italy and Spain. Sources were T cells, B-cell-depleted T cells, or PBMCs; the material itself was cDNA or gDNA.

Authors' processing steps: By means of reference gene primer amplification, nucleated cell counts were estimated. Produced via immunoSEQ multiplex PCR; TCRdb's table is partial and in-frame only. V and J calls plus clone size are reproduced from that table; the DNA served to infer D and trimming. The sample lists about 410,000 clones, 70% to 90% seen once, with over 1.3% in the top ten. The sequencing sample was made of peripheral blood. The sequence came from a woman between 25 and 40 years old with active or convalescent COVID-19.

For the CDR3, the DNA is TGTGCCAGCAGCCAGTCCCCAGGTAGCGGGAGCAATGAGCAGTTCTTC. Translation gives CASSQSPGSGSNEQFF. The V and J genes are TRBV3-1 (or the pseudogene TRBV3-2) and TRBJ2-1; TRBD2 matches at 9 bases. With 3 bases clipped from V and 6 bases from J, the junction kept 9 bases outside the gene matches. Germline V gene data show CDR1 as LGHDT and CDR2 as YNNKEL (reference sequence). This CDR3 is built from 16 residues.